Described below is a single TCR beta chain sequence and its context. The antigen remains unidentified. The sample originates from a study of blood T cells in healthy people across ages. In the study overall: Per two T cells, about one barcoded beta molecule was captured through template switching.

Combining a sample-barcoded 5' primer with a J-beta primer mix, a second PCR ran for 7 to 11 cycles. TCRdb called the 5' RACE reads again in MiXCR, with one record for every CDR3 protein. Among 700,000 to 850,000 distinct CDR3 sequences listed, around 34% were seen once. Study-wide results and limits: Older individuals had lower TCR beta diversity per million T cells (the decline was roughly linear). Reliance upon unsorted PBMCs precluded definitive naive versus antigen-experienced comparison. A greater number of naive CD4+ cells and higher diversity distinguished long-lived donors from aged donors.

CDR1 is DFQATT, CDR2 SNEGSKA, per germline (reference sequence). The CDR3 is 12 residues long. The V and J genes are TRBV20-1 and TRBJ1-2; D is unclear. The sequenced sample was blood. The receptor was derived from a man in his late teens or twenties in good health. The CDR3 spells CICPTRDYGYTF. The CDR3 nucleotides are TGCATTTGTCCGACGCGTGACTATGGCTACACCTTC.